Sequencing of this T cell receptor (beta chain) was carried out in a study of T cell responses to AZD1222 COVID-19 vaccine. Study-level findings and limits: Seropositive status at baseline applied to only six AZD1222 recipients. Spike-wide vaccine-associated CD4 TCRs dominated at 160-218 and 743-854. Repertoires in all cases were sampled only once the peak T cell response had passed. Spike-specific TCR repertoires showed rising breadth and depth after two AZD1222 doses.

Of note for this clone: The antigen is not known.

TCRdb keeps only in-frame clones here, not all; method: immunoSEQ multiplex PCR. The sample has 110,000 to 150,000 clones, approximately 93% seen once; the top ten hold around 12%. This TCR was recovered from an adult who had recovered from COVID-19. Material: peripheral blood, obtained after recovery from COVID-19.

CDR3 sequence: CASSLRTENTEAFF. CDR3 DNA: TGTGCCAGCAGCCTTCGGACAGAGAACACTGAAGCTTTCTTT. The genes are TRBV3-1 (or the pseudogene TRBV3-2) and TRBJ1-1; D might be TRBD1 (6 bases). This CDR3 contains 14 residues. Germline CDR1 and CDR2: LGHDT and YNNKEL (reference sequence). Trimming took 4 bases from V and 1 from J, leaving 10 bases between them.